The rows below give T cell receptor beta chains drawn from one sample of a study of T cells in Graves' hyperthyroidism and ophthalmopathy. Using its own MiXCR run on the multiplex PCR reads, TCRdb lists one record per CDR3 protein. The sample records under 550,000 distinct CDR3 sequences, 20% being singletons. The sample comprised blood. The receptors come from a man aged 40-49 years with Graves' ophthalmopathy. The CDR3 runs from the conserved cysteine through the conserved F or W. A D gene is named only where the DNA matches it firmly. Not every row has a clone size; where given, it reads once, few, many or a size class.

V gene: TRBV15; clone size: few; D gene: TRBD1; J gene: TRBJ2-5; CDR3 length: 15; CDR3 protein: CATSRDRGQQETQYF; CDR3 DNA: TGTGCCACCAGCAGAGATCGGGGACAGCAAGAGACCCAGTACTTC
V gene: TRBV11-2; clone size: many; D gene: NA; J gene: TRBJ2-3; CDR3 length: 15; CDR3 protein: CASSLVRGPTDTQYF; CDR3 DNA: TGTGCCAGCAGCTTAGTACGGGGGCCCACAGATACGCAGTATTTT
V gene: TRBV9; clone size: NA; D gene: TRBD2; J gene: TRBJ2-7; CDR3 length: 16; CDR3 protein: CASSVGPSGSTGEQYF; CDR3 DNA: TGTGCCAGCAGCGTAGGTCCTAGCGGGAGTACGGGTGAGCAGTACTTC
V gene: TRBV18; clone size: many; D gene: NA; J gene: TRBJ2-7; CDR3 length: 13; CDR3 protein: CASSPQQDYEQYF; CDR3 DNA: TGTGCCAGCTCACCCCAACAGGACTACGAGCAGTACTTC
V gene: TRBV28; clone size: many; D gene: NA; J gene: TRBJ1-1; CDR3 length: 13; CDR3 protein: CASRMRGNTEAFF; CDR3 DNA: TGTGCCAGCAGAATGAGAGGGAACACTGAAGCTTTCTTT
V gene: TRBV18; clone size: few; D gene: NA; J gene: TRBJ1-3; CDR3 length: 17; CDR3 protein: CASTPRGESFSGNTIYF; CDR3 DNA: TGTGCCAGCACTCCTAGGGGAGAATCCTTCTCTGGAAACACCATATATTTT
V gene: TRBV11-2; clone size: many; D gene: NA; J gene: TRBJ1-1; CDR3 length: 15; CDR3 protein: CASRPTGGEDTEAFF; CDR3 DNA: TGTGCCAGCAGACCAACCGGAGGGGAGGACACTGAAGCTTTCTTT
V gene: TRBV11-2; clone size: once; D gene: TRBD2; J gene: TRBJ2-3; CDR3 length: 19; CDR3 protein: CASGYPPTGTSGTADTQYF; CDR3 DNA: TGTGCCAGCGGATACCCCCCTACCGGGACTAGCGGGACAGCCGATACGCAGTATTTT
V gene: TRBV6-1; clone size: many; D gene: TRBD1; J gene: TRBJ2-1; CDR3 length: 15; CDR3 protein: CASRTPGQAANEQFF; CDR3 DNA: TGTGCCAGCAGAACCCCGGGACAGGCGGCCAATGAGCAGTTCTTC
V gene: TRBV20-1; clone size: NA; D gene: NA; J gene: TRBJ2-3; CDR3 length: 12; CDR3 protein: CSAKPYTDTQYF; CDR3 DNA: TGCAGTGCTAAACCTTACACAGATACGCAGTATTTT
V gene: TRBV28; clone size: NA; D gene: NA; J gene: TRBJ1-2; CDR3 length: 16; CDR3 protein: CASHQRVKDRYYGYTF; CDR3 DNA: TGTGCCAGCCACCAGAGGGTTAAGGATCGTTACTATGGCTACACCTTC
V gene: TRBV7-2; clone size: many; D gene: NA; J gene: TRBJ2-7; CDR3 length: 14; CDR3 protein: CASSLPPLTYEQYF; CDR3 DNA: TGTGCCAGCAGCTTACCCCCCCTGACCTACGAGCAGTACTTC
V gene: TRBV28; clone size: once; D gene: TRBD1; J gene: TRBJ1-4; CDR3 length: 15; CDR3 protein: CASRNQGGRDEKLFF; CDR3 DNA: TGTGCCAGCAGGAATCAGGGGGGGCGCGATGAAAAACTGTTTTTT
V gene: TRBV7-8; clone size: many; D gene: NA; J gene: TRBJ1-4; CDR3 length: 15; CDR3 protein: CASSLDDRTNEKLFF; CDR3 DNA: TGTGCCAGCAGCCTTGACGACAGAACTAATGAAAAACTGTTTTTT
V gene: TRBV30; clone size: few; D gene: NA; J gene: TRBJ2-1; CDR3 length: 14; CDR3 protein: CAWSISPGTNEQFF; CDR3 DNA: TGTGCCTGGAGTATTTCCCCGGGGACGAATGAGCAGTTCTTC
V gene: TRBV4-2; clone size: NA; D gene: NA; J gene: TRBJ2-5; CDR3 length: 16; CDR3 protein: CASSQDRGQLPETQYF; CDR3 DNA: TGTGCCAGCAGCCAAGATAGAGGGCAGCTACCAGAGACCCAGTACTTC
V gene: TRBV20-1; clone size: NA; D gene: TRBD2; J gene: TRBJ2-1; CDR3 length: 14; CDR3 protein: CSVRRGGPYNEQFF; CDR3 DNA: TGCAGTGTCCGTCGCGGGGGGCCATACAATGAGCAGTTCTTC
V gene: TRBV12-3/TRBV12-4; clone size: many; D gene: NA; J gene: TRBJ1-6; CDR3 length: 13; CDR3 protein: CASSLFGDSPLHF; CDR3 DNA: TGTGCCAGCAGTTTATTTGGCGATTCACCCCTCCACTTT
V gene: TRBV7-2; clone size: NA; D gene: TRBD2; J gene: TRBJ2-1; CDR3 length: 14; CDR3 protein: CASSLGTRIDEQFF; CDR3 DNA: TGTGCCAGCAGCTTAGGGACTAGAATCGATGAGCAGTTCTTC
V gene: TRBV28; clone size: many; D gene: NA; J gene: TRBJ2-7; CDR3 length: 14; CDR3 protein: CASSFQGGGYEQYF; CDR3 DNA: TGTGCCAGCAGTTTTCAGGGTGGGGGCTACGAGCAGTACTTC
V gene: TRBV12-3/TRBV12-4; clone size: NA; D gene: TRBD1; J gene: TRBJ1-1; CDR3 length: 14; CDR3 protein: CASSPTGINTEAFF; CDR3 DNA: TGTGCCAGCAGCCCGACAGGGATAAACACTGAAGCTTTCTTT
V gene: TRBV7-2; clone size: NA; D gene: NA; J gene: TRBJ2-7; CDR3 length: 14; CDR3 protein: CASSFGPPGAEQYF; CDR3 DNA: TGTGCCAGCAGCTTTGGACCCCCAGGGGCCGAGCAGTACTTC
V gene: TRBV5-1; clone size: NA; D gene: NA; J gene: TRBJ1-6; CDR3 length: 16; CDR3 protein: CASSSGDLNYNSPLHF; CDR3 DNA: TGCGCCAGCAGCTCGGGCGACCTAAACTATAATTCACCCCTCCACTTT
V gene: TRBV11-1; clone size: NA; D gene: NA; J gene: TRBJ1-1; CDR3 length: 13; CDR3 protein: CASSQGRPTEAFF; CDR3 DNA: TGTGCCAGCAGCCAGGGACGGCCCACTGAAGCTTTCTTT
V gene: TRBV5-1; clone size: many; D gene: TRBD1; J gene: TRBJ1-1; CDR3 length: 14; CDR3 protein: CASSPGQAVTEAFF; CDR3 DNA: TGCGCCAGCAGCCCGGGACAGGCGGTCACTGAAGCTTTCTTT
V gene: TRBV2; clone size: few; D gene: NA; J gene: TRBJ2-7; CDR3 length: 12; CDR3 protein: CASSEANYEQYF; CDR3 DNA: TGTGCCAGCAGTGAAGCGAACTACGAGCAGTACTTC
V gene: TRBV15; clone size: NA; D gene: NA; J gene: TRBJ1-1; CDR3 length: 17; CDR3 protein: CATSRGPTTTLNTEAFF; CDR3 DNA: TGTGCCACCAGCAGAGGACCGACAACCACCTTGAACACTGAAGCTTTCTTT
V gene: TRBV4-2; clone size: NA; D gene: NA; J gene: TRBJ1-3; CDR3 length: 16; CDR3 protein: CASSPSAQASAKGIYF; CDR3 DNA: TGTGCCAGCAGCCCATCTGCACAGGCCTCCGCAAAGGGCATATATTTT
V gene: TRBV5-1; clone size: few; D gene: NA; J gene: TRBJ1-4; CDR3 length: 17; CDR3 protein: CASRLRGGPSTNEKLFF; CDR3 DNA: TGCGCCAGCCGACTAAGGGGGGGCCCGTCAACTAATGAAAAACTGTTTTTT
V gene: TRBV9; clone size: NA; D gene: TRBD1; J gene: TRBJ1-1; CDR3 length: 15; CDR3 protein: CASSTRQGANTEAFF; CDR3 DNA: TGTGCCAGCAGCACCCGACAGGGGGCCAACACTGAAGCTTTCTTT
V gene: TRBV29-1; clone size: NA; D gene: NA; J gene: TRBJ2-3; CDR3 length: 12; CDR3 protein: CSAGASTDTQYF; CDR3 DNA: TGCAGCGCCGGAGCGAGCACAGATACGCAGTATTTT
V gene: TRBV5-8; clone size: NA; D gene: NA; J gene: TRBJ1-1; CDR3 length: 16; CDR3 protein: CASSFSAGTMNTEAFF; CDR3 DNA: TGTGCCAGCAGCTTTTCGGCGGGAACGATGAACACTGAAGCTTTCTTT
V gene: TRBV2; clone size: many; D gene: NA; J gene: TRBJ2-5; CDR3 length: 15; CDR3 protein: CASSDAGIRAETQYF; CDR3 DNA: TGTGCCAGCAGTGATGCCGGGATAAGGGCCGAGACCCAGTACTTC
V gene: TRBV29-1; clone size: few; D gene: NA; J gene: TRBJ1-1; CDR3 length: 13; CDR3 protein: CSVKGEVNTEAFF; CDR3 DNA: TGCAGCGTTAAGGGGGAAGTGAACACTGAAGCTTTCTTT
V gene: TRBV9; clone size: NA; D gene: TRBD1; J gene: TRBJ2-5; CDR3 length: 13; CDR3 protein: CASSDQGDETQYF; CDR3 DNA: TGTGCCAGCAGCGATCAGGGGGATGAGACCCAGTACTTC
V gene: TRBV7-9; clone size: few; D gene: TRBD1; J gene: TRBJ1-4; CDR3 length: 15; CDR3 protein: CASSTYRGSNEKLFF; CDR3 DNA: TGTGCCAGCAGCACGTACAGGGGGAGTAATGAAAAACTGTTTTTT
V gene: TRBV6-2/TRBV6-3; clone size: few; D gene: TRBD1; J gene: TRBJ2-1; CDR3 length: 17; CDR3 protein: CASSYSIWDREYNEQFF; CDR3 DNA: TGTGCCAGCAGTTACTCGATATGGGACAGGGAATACAATGAGCAGTTCTTC
V gene: TRBV5-1; clone size: many; D gene: TRBD2; J gene: TRBJ2-3; CDR3 length: 16; CDR3 protein: CASSWTGLDGTDTQYF; CDR3 DNA: TGCGCCAGCAGCTGGACGGGACTAGATGGGACAGATACGCAGTATTTT
V gene: TRBV6-2/TRBV6-3; clone size: many; D gene: NA; J gene: TRBJ2-7; CDR3 length: 12; CDR3 protein: CASTANFYEQYF; CDR3 DNA: TGTGCCAGCACAGCGAACTTCTACGAGCAGTACTTC
V gene: TRBV5-1; clone size: few; D gene: TRBD1; J gene: TRBJ2-5; CDR3 length: 14; CDR3 protein: CASSARTGIETQYF; CDR3 DNA: TGCGCCAGCAGCGCCCGGACAGGGATCGAGACCCAGTACTTC
V gene: TRBV7-9; clone size: many; D gene: TRBD1; J gene: TRBJ2-3; CDR3 length: 15; CDR3 protein: CASRSQGAHPDTQYF; CDR3 DNA: TGTGCCAGCAGGTCACAGGGGGCGCATCCAGATACGCAGTATTTT
V gene: TRBV27; clone size: NA; D gene: NA; J gene: TRBJ2-1; CDR3 length: 15; CDR3 protein: CASSLSTLGYNEQFF; CDR3 DNA: TGTGCCAGCAGTTTATCCACGTTGGGATACAATGAGCAGTTCTTC
V gene: TRBV7-9; clone size: NA; D gene: TRBD2; J gene: TRBJ2-5; CDR3 length: 17; CDR3 protein: CASSLGPSGKYQETQYF; CDR3 DNA: TGTGCCAGCAGCTTAGGTCCTAGCGGGAAGTACCAAGAGACCCAGTACTTC
V gene: TRBV5-1; clone size: NA; D gene: NA; J gene: TRBJ1-2; CDR3 length: 14; CDR3 protein: CASSLGQLGYGYTF; CDR3 DNA: TGCGCCAGCAGCTTGGGTCAGCTCGGCTATGGCTACACCTTC
V gene: TRBV20-1; clone size: few; D gene: NA; J gene: TRBJ1-2; CDR3 length: 13; CDR3 protein: CSARDASIDGYTF; CDR3 DNA: TGCAGTGCTAGAGATGCGAGCATCGATGGCTACACCTTC
V gene: TRBV20-1; clone size: few; D gene: NA; J gene: TRBJ1-5; CDR3 length: 12; CDR3 protein: CSAYHTRQPQHF; CDR3 DNA: TGCAGTGCATACCACACACGGCAGCCCCAGCATTTT